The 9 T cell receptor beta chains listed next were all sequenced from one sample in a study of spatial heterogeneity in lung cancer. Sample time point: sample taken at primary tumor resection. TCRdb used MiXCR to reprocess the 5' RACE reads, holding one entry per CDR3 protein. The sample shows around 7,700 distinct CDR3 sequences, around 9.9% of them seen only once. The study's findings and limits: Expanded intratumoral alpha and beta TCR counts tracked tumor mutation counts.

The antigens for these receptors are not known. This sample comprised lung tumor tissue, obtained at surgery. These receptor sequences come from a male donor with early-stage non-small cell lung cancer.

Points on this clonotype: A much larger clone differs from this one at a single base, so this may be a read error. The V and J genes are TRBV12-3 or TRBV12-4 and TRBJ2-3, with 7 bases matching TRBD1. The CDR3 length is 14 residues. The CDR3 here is CAGRLTGTTDTQYF. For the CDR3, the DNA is TGTGCCGGCAGGCTGACAGGGACAACAGATACGCAGTATTTT.

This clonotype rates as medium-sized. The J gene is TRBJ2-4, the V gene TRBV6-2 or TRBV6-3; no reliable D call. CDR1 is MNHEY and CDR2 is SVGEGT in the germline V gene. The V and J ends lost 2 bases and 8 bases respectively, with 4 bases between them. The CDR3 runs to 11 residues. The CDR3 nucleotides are TGTGCCAGCAGTTACAGGGACATTCAGTACTTC. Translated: CASSYRDIQYF.

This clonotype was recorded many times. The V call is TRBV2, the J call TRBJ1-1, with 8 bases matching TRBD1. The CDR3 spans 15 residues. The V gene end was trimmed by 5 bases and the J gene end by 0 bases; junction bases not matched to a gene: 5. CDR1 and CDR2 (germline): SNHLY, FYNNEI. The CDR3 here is CASSQDRALNTEAFF. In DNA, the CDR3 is TGTGCCAGCAGTCAGGACAGGGCATTGAACACTGAAGCTTTCTTT.

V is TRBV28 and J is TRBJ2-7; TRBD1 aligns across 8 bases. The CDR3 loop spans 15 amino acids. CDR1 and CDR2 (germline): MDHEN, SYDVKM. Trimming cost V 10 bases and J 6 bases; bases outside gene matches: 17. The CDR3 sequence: CANRPPDRETGEQYF. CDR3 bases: TGTGCCAACAGACCCCCGGACAGGGAAACAGGCGAGCAGTACTTC.

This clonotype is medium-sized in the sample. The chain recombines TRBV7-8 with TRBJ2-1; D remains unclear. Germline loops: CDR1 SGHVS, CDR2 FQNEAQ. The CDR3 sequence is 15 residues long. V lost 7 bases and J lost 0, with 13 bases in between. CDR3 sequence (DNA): TGTGCCAGCATCATACAGCCGAGCTCCTACAATGAGCAGTTCTTC. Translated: CASIIQPSSYNEQFF. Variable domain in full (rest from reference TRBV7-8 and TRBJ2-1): GAGVSQSPRYKVAKRGQDVALRCDPISGHVSLFWYQQALGQGPEFLTYFQNEAQLDKSGLPSDRFFAERPEGSVSTLKIQRTQQEDSAVYLCASIIQPSSYNEQFFGPGTRLTVL.

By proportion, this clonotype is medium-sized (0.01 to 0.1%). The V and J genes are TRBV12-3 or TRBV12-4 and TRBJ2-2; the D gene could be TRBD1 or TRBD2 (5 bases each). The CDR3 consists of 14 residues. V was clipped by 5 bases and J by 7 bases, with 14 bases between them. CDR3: CASSPGAGHGELFF. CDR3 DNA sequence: TGTGCCAGCAGTCCCGGGGCTGGGCACGGGGAGCTGTTTTTT.

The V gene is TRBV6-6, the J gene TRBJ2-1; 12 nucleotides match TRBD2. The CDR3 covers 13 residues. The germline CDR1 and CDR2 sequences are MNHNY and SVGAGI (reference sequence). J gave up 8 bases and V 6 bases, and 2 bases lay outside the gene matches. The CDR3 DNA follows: TGTGCCAGCAGGTCTAGCGGGGGGGATGAGCAGTTCTTC. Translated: CASRSSGGDEQFF.

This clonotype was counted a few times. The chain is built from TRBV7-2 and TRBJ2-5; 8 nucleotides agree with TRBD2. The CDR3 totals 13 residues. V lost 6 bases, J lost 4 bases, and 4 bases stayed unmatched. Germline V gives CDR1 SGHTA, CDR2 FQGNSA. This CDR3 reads CASRRGAGETQYF. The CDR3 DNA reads TGTGCCAGCAGGCGGGGGGCTGGAGAGACCCAGTACTTC.

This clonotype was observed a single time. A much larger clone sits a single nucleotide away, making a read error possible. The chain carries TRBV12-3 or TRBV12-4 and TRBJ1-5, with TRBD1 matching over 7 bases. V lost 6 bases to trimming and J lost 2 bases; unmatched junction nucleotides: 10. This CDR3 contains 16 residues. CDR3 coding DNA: TGTGCCAGCAGCCGTGACAGGGTCAAGGGCAATCAGCCCCAGCATTTT. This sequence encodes CASSRDRVKGNQPQHF.